One T cell receptor beta chain is described in this entry. Its antigen is currently unknown. Every bit of the isolated RNA underwent reverse transcription, so sequencing read expressed TCRB transcripts. Assay: immunoSEQ multiplex PCR; the TCRdb copy retains only in-frame clones and omits some. The table lists about 650,000 clones, 9.5% to 15% of them singletons. Trimming removed 3 bases at V and 7 bases at J, with 20 bases between. The CDR3 length is 15 residues. Germline V CDR1 and CDR2: SGDLS, YYNGEE. These data belong to a study of beta chain features in type 1 diabetes. Points from the study as a whole: Among all four CD4+ subsets, Type 1 diabetes patients had TCRB CDR3s that were moderately but significantly shorter. Compared with healthy donors, patients appeared to share more similar naive, central memory and regulatory TCRB repertoires.

The clonotype originates from a man aged 25-45 years with type 1 diabetes. The sample comprised naive CD4+ T cells from blood. This chain connects TRBV9 to TRBJ2-7; D is uncertain. CDR3 nucleotides: TGTGCCAGCAGCGGACAACGTACAGCCCTGGGGGAGCAGTACTTC. Protein sequence: CASSGQRTALGEQYF.